This T cell receptor (beta chain) was captured in a study of T cell responses to AZD1222 COVID-19 vaccine. Study findings and constraints: Without day 14 samples, only post-peak T cell repertoires were studied. Spike-specific TCR breadth rose after two AZD1222 doses, and depth rose as well.

A single count supports this clone. The antigen is not known. The CDR3 covers 18 residues. CDR1 and CDR2 from the germline V gene are SGDLS and YYNGEE. Germline trimming cut 0 bases from V and 2 bases from J; bases unmatched to any gene: 5. Sequencing used immunoSEQ multiplex PCR; TCRdb keeps in-frame clones, though not all of them. Here the sample spans approximately 110,000 clones, roughly nine tenths being singletons. The chain is built from TRBV9 and TRBJ2-1, with 13 bases that match TRBD2. The sequences come from peripheral blood, collected on day 0 of AZD1222 vaccination. This clonotype originated in an adult in good health. CDR3 nucleotides: TGTGCCAGCAGCGTAGTGGGACTAGCGGGAATTACCTACAATGAGCAGTTCTTC. Its translation is CASSVVGLAGITYNEQFF.